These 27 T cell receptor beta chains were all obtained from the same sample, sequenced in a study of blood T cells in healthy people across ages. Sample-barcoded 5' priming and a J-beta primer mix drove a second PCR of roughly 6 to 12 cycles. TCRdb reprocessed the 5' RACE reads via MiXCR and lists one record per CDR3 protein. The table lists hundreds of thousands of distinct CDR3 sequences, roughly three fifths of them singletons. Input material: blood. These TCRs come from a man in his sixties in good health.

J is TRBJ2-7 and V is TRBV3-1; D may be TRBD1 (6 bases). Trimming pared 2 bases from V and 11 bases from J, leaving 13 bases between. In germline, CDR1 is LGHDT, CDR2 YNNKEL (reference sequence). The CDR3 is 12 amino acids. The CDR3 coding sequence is TGTGCCAGCAGCCAACAACAGGGCCGGGAGTACTTC. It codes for CASSQQQGREYF.

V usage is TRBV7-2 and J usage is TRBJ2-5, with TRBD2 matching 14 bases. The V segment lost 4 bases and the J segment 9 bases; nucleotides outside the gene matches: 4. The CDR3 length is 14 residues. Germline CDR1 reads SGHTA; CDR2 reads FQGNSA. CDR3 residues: CASSSLTSGGAQYF. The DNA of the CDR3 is TGTGCCAGCAGCTCCCTGACTAGCGGGGGGGCCCAGTACTTC.

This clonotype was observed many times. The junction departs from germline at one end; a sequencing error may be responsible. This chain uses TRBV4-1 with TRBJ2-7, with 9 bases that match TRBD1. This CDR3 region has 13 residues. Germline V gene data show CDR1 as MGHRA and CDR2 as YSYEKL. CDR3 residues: CASSRDRDYEQYF. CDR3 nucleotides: TGTGCCAGCAGCCGGGACAGGGATTACGAGCAGTACTTC.

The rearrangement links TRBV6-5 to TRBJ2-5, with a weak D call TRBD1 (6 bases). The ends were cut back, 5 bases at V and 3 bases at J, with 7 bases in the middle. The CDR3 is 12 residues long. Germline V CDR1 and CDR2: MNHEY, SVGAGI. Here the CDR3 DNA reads TGTGCCAGCAGTCGGACAGAAGAGACCCAGTACTTC. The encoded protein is CASSRTEETQYF.

The CDR3 loop reads CASRVGRAQETQYF. The CDR3 bases are TGTGCCAGCAGGGTTGGCAGGGCACAAGAGACCCAGTACTTC. V is TRBV5-8 and J is TRBJ2-5; TRBD1 might be the D (5 bases). The germline V gene encodes CDR1 SGHTS and CDR2 YDEGEE. Trimming took 5 bases from V and 2 from J, leaving 13 bases between them. There are 14 residues in the CDR3. The complete variable domain, with remaining parts taken from reference TRBV5-8 and TRBJ2-5, reads EAGVTQSPTHLIKTRGQQATLRCSPISGHTSVYWYQQALGLGLQFLLWYDEGEERNRGNFPPRFSGRQFPNYSSELNVNALELEDSALYLCASRVGRAQETQYFGPGTRLLVL.

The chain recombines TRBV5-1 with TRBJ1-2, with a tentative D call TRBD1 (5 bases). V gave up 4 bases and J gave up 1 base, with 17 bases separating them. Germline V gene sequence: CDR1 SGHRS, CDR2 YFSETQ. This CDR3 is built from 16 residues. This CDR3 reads CASSAVEGAVNYGYTF. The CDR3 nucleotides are TGCGCCAGCAGCGCTGTGGAAGGGGCTGTTAACTATGGCTACACCTTC.

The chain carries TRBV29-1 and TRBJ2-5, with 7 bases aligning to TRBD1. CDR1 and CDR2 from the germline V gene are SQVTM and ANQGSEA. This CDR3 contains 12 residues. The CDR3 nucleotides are TGCAGTGTCGGGACAGCACAAGAGACCCAGTACTTC. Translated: CSVGTAQETQYF.

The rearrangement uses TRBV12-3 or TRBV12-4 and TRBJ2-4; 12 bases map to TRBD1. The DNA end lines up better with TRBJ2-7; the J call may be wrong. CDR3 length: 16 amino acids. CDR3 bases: TGTGCCAGCAGTCCCTCCACGGGACAGGGGGCTTCCGAGCAGTACTTC. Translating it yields CASSPSTGQGASEQYF.

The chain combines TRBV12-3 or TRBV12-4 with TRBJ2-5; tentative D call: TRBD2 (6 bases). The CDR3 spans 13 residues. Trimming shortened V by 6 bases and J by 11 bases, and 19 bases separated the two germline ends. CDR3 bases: TGTGCCAGCAGCCCAGCACGGAATCGGGAGCAGTACTTC. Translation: CASSPARNREQYF.

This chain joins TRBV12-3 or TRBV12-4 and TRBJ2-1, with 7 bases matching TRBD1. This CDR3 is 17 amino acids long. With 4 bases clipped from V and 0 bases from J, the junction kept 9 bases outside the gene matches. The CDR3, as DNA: TGTGCCAGCAGTTCCCGAGGGCAGGGGGTCTCCTACAATGAGCAGTTCTTC. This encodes CASSSRGQGVSYNEQFF.

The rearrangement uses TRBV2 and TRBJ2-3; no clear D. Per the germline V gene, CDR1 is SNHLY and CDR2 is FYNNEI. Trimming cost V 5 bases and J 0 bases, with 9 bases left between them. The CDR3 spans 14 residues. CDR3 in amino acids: CASSSSRSTDTQYF. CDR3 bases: TGTGCCAGCAGTAGTTCCAGGAGCACAGATACGCAGTATTTT.

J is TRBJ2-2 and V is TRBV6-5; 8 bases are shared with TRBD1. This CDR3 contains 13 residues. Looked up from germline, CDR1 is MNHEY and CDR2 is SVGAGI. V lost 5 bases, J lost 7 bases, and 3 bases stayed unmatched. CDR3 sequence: CASSLRGRGELFF. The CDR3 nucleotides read TGTGCCAGCAGTCTCAGGGGGCGCGGGGAGCTGTTTTTT.

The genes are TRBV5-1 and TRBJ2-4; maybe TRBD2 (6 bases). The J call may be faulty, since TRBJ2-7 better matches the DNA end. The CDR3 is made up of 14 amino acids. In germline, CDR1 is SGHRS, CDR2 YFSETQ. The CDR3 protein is CASSPAYGGYEQYF. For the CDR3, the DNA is TGCGCCAGCAGCCCGGCGTACGGGGGCTACGAGCAGTACTTC.

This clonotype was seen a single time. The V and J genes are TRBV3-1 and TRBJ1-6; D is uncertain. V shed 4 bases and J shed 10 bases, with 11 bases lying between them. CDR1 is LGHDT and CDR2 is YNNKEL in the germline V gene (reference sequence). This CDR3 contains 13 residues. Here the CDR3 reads CASSREFRSPLHF. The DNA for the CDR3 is TGTGCCAGCAGCCGGGAATTTCGCTCACCCCTCCACTTT. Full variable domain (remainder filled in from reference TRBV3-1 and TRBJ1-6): DTAVSQTPKYLVTQMGNDKSIKCEQNLGHDTMYWYKQDSKKFLKIMFSYNNKELIINETVPNRFSPKSPDKAHLNLHINSLELGDSAVYFCASSREFRSPLHFGNGTRLTVT.

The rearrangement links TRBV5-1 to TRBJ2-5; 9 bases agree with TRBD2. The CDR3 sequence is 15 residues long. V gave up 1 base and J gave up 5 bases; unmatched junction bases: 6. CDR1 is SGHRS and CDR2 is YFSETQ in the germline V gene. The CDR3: CASSLLAGREETQYF. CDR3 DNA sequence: TGCGCCAGCAGCTTGCTAGCGGGGCGAGAGGAGACCCAGTACTTC.

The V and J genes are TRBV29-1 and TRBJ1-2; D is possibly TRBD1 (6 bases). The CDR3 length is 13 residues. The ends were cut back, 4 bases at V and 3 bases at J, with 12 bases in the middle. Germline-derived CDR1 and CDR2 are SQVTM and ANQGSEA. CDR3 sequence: CSVAEGVDYGYTF. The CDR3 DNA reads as TGCAGCGTTGCCGAGGGGGTTGACTATGGCTACACCTTC.

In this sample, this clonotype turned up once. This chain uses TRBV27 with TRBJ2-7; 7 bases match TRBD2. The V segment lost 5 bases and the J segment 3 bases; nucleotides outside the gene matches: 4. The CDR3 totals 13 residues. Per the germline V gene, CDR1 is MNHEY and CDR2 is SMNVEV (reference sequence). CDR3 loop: CASSVQRGYEQYF. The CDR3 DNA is TGTGCCAGCAGTGTCCAGCGGGGCTACGAGCAGTACTTC.

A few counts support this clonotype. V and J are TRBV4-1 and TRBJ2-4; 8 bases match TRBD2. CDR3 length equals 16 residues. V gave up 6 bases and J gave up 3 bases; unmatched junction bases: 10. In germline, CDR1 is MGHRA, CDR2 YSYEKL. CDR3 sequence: CASRDIGGGHKNIQYF. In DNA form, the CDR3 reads TGCGCCAGCAGGGACATCGGCGGGGGGCACAAAAACATTCAGTACTTC.

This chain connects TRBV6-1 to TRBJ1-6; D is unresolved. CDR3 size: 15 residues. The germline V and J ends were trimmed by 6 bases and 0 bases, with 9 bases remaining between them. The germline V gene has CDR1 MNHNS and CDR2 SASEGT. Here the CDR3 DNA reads TGTGCCAGCAGGGATGGGAGCTCCTATAATTCACCCCTCCACTTT. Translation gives CASRDGSSYNSPLHF.

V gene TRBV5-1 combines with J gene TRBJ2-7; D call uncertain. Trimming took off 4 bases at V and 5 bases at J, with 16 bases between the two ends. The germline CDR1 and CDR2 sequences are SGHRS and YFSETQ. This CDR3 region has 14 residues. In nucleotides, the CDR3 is TGCGCCAGCAGCCCTGGGATCGCCGAGGACGAGCAGTACTTC. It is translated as CASSPGIAEDEQYF. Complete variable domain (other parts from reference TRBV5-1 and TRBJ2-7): KAGVTQTPRYLIKTRGQQVTLSCSPISGHRSVSWYQQTPGQGLQFLFEYFSETQRNKGNFPGRFSGRQFSNSRSEMNVSTLELGDSALYLCASSPGIAEDEQYFGPGTRLTVT.

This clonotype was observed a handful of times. CDR3 DNA sequence: TGTGCCAGCAGTTTAGGGATTGAAGCTTTCTTT. Amino acids: CASSLGIEAFF. The chain uses TRBV6-2 or TRBV6-3 and TRBJ1-1; D remains ambiguous. V was clipped by 4 bases and J by 7 bases, with 7 bases between them. The CDR3 runs to 11 residues. CDR1 is MNHEY and CDR2 is SVGEGT in the germline V gene.

The chain's CDR3 is CATSGAGEYNEQFF. The CDR3 nucleotides are TGTGCCACCTCGGGGGCAGGGGAGTACAATGAGCAGTTCTTC. The genes are TRBV6-1 and TRBJ2-1, with D perhaps given as TRBD1 or TRBD2 (6 bases each). The V gene lost 10 bases and the J gene lost 4 bases, with 17 bases spanning the gap. Germline CDR1 and CDR2: MNHNS and SASEGT. The CDR3 is 14 residues long.

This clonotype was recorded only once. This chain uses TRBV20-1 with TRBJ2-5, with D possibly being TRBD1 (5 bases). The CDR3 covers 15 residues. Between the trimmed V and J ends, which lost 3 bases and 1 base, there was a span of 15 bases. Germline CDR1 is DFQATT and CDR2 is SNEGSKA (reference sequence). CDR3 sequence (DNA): TGCAGTGCTAGGGACAAGGGGTTGGCCCAAGAGACCCAGTACTTC. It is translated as CSARDKGLAQETQYF.

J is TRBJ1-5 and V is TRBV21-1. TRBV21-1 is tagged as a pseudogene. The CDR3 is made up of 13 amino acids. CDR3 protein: CARGGLSNQPQHF. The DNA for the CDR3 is TGTGCCAGGGGGGGACTTAGCAATCAGCCCCAGCATTTT.

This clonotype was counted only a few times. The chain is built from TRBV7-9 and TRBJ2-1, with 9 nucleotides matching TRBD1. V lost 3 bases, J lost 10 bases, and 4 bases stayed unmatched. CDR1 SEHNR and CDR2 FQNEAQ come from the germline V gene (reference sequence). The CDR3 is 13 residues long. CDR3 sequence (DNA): TGTGCCAGCAGCTTTGAGGGACAGGGCGAGCAGTTCTTC. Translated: CASSFEGQGEQFF.

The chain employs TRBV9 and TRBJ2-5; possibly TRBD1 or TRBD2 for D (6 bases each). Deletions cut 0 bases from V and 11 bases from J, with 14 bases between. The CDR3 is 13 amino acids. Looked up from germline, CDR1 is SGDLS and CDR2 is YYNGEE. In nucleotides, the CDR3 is TGTGCCAGCAGCGTAGTACCGGGGGCTGAGCAGTACTTC. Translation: CASSVVPGAEQYF.

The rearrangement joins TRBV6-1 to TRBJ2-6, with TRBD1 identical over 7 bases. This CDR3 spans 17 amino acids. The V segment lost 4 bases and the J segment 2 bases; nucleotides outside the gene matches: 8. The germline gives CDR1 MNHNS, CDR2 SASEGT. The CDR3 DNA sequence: TGTGCCAGCAGTGTACGCCCGACAGGGCCTGGGGCCAACGTCCTGACTTTC. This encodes CASSVRPTGPGANVLTF.